Following are 29 T cell receptor beta chains from one sample sequenced in a study of blood T cell repertoires in COVID-19. Assay used: immunoSEQ multiplex PCR; TCRdb lists only in-frame clones, some missing. The profile shows around 250,000 clones, roughly 90% of them singletons. The sample taken for sequencing was PBMCs or T cells enriched from blood (not recorded which). Receptor source: a man in his forties or fifties who had been exposed to COVID-19.

CDR3 sequence reads: CASSQRGASYGYTF. CDR3 DNA sequence: TGTGCCAGCAGCCAGCGGGGGGCTAGCTATGGCTACACCTTC. This chain joins TRBV3-1 (or the pseudogene TRBV3-2) and TRBJ1-2, with D perhaps matching TRBD1 (6 bases). Germline CDR1 is LGHDT and CDR2 is YNNKEL (reference sequence). Trimming stripped 3 bases from V and 4 bases from J, with 12 bases between. This CDR3 has 14 amino acids.

The rearrangement joins TRBV6-1 to TRBJ1-1; 9 bases fit TRBD1. The germline CDR1 and CDR2 sequences are MNHNS and SASEGT. With V trimmed by 2 bases and J by 4 bases, 5 bases remained unmatched. The CDR3 extends over 15 amino acids. CDR3 in DNA: TGTGCCAGCAGTGAAAGAACAGGGGGCGTCACTGAAGCTTTCTTT. Translated: CASSERTGGVTEAFF.

This clone was counted between two and nine times. The chain recombines TRBV19 with TRBJ1-3; D remains ambiguous. The CDR3 is 15 residues long. V was shortened by 1 base and J by 0 bases, with 7 bases between the two germline ends. Germline lookup yields CDR1 LNHDA and CDR2 SQIVND (reference sequence). The CDR3 sequence: CASSIVGISGNTIYF. The CDR3 nucleotides are TGTGCCAGTAGTATAGTCGGTATCTCTGGAAACACCATATATTTT.

This sequence joins TRBV4-1 and TRBJ1-1; 10 bases are shared with TRBD1. CDR3 length: 16 amino acids. Per the germline V gene, CDR1 is MGHRA and CDR2 is YSYEKL. J gave up 4 bases and V 3 bases, and 8 bases lay outside the gene matches. CDR3: CASSQFLGQGGTEAFF. The CDR3 DNA reads as TGCGCCAGCAGCCAGTTCTTAGGACAGGGGGGCACTGAAGCTTTCTTT.

This chain links TRBV19 with TRBJ2-1; possible D gene TRBD2, 5 bases. This CDR3 has 14 residues. Germline V gene lookup returns CDR1 LNHDA and CDR2 SQIVND (reference sequence). With 1 base removed from V and 3 bases from J, the gap between germline ends came to 7 bases. The CDR3 sequence: CASSIGGFYNEQFF. The CDR3 nucleotides are TGTGCCAGTAGTATAGGAGGGTTCTACAATGAGCAGTTCTTC.

The V call is TRBV19, the J call TRBJ1-4; tentatively, D is TRBD1 (6 bases). The germline V and J ends were trimmed by 5 bases and 0 bases, with 10 bases remaining between them. The CDR3 contains 15 residues. Germline V gene sequence: CDR1 LNHDA, CDR2 SQIVND (reference sequence). In DNA form, the CDR3 reads TGTGCCAGTAGTCCTTGGACAGCAACTAATGAAAAACTGTTTTTT. Translated: CASSPWTATNEKLFF.

The chain uses TRBV7-3 and TRBJ1-6; D is perhaps TRBD1 (5 bases). CDR1 is SGHTA, CDR2 FQGTGA, per germline. CDR3 length equals 13 residues. V shed 2 bases and J shed 7 bases, with 6 bases lying between them. The CDR3 coding sequence is TGTGCCAGCAGCTTAGGGGGGAATTCACCCCTCCACTTT. Translation gives CASSLGGNSPLHF.

The V call is TRBV4-2, the J call TRBJ2-1, with 7 bases aligning to TRBD2. The CDR3 sequence is 16 residues long. The V and J ends lost 0 bases and 2 bases, in that order; junction bases with no gene match: 4. CDR1 and CDR2 from the germline V gene are LGHNA and YNFKEQ. The CDR3 protein is CASSQDTSVPYNEQFF. CDR3 DNA sequence: TGTGCCAGCAGCCAAGACACTAGCGTACCCTACAATGAGCAGTTCTTC.

The chain carries TRBV19 and TRBJ1-1, with a weak D call TRBD1 (5 bases). There are 13 residues in the CDR3. Trimming took 7 bases from V and 8 from J, leaving 17 bases between them. Germline V CDR1 and CDR2: LNHDA, SQIVND (reference sequence). The CDR3 region is CASINGRGREAFF. Written as DNA, the CDR3 is TGTGCCAGTATTAACGGACGGGGGAGAGAAGCTTTCTTT.

The CDR3 protein is CAISAGRAPDTQYF. The DNA of the CDR3 is TGTGCCATCAGTGCGGGCAGGGCCCCAGATACGCAGTATTTT. This rearrangement joins TRBV10-3 to TRBJ2-3; D may be TRBD1 (5 bases). The V gene lost 4 bases and the J gene lost 4 bases, with 12 bases spanning the gap. The CDR3 length is 14 residues. Germline CDR1 and CDR2: ENHRY and SYGVKD.

V and J are TRBV7-3 and TRBJ2-1, with D tentatively TRBD1 (6 bases). Germline V gene lookup returns CDR1 SGHTA and CDR2 FQGTGA. Trimming cost V 2 bases and J 11 bases, with 25 bases left between them. This CDR3 has 17 residues. CDR3 sequence (DNA): TGTGCCAGCAGCTTAGGGGGCCACCCGAGGGGCGGACAGAAGCAGTTCTTC. Its protein product is CASSLGGHPRGGQKQFF.

The chain links TRBV30 to TRBJ2-3; D is perhaps TRBD2 (6 bases). CDR3 length equals 12 residues. V dropped 4 bases and J dropped 5 bases, with 10 bases sitting between them. Germline V gene sequence: CDR1 GTSNPN, CDR2 SVGIG (reference sequence). The CDR3 DNA reads TGTGCCTGGACCTTGACTAGAGATACGCAGTATTTT. The encoded protein is CAWTLTRDTQYF.

V usage is TRBV12-3 or TRBV12-4 and J usage is TRBJ2-4; maybe TRBD1 (5 bases). The ends were cut back, 6 bases at V and 6 bases at J, with 9 bases in the middle. CDR3 length equals 12 residues. The CDR3 loop is CASSRRVNIQYF. CDR3 sequence (DNA): TGTGCCAGCAGCCGCAGGGTAAACATTCAGTACTTC.

This sequence joins TRBV27 and TRBJ1-2; no clear D gene. The V gene lost 0 bases and the J gene lost 4 bases, with 9 bases spanning the gap. The germline gives CDR1 MNHEY, CDR2 SMNVEV (reference sequence). CDR3 length equals 14 residues. For the CDR3, the DNA is TGTGCCAGCAGTTTATCGGGCAGTGGCTATGGCTACACCTTC. Translation: CASSLSGSGYGYTF.

The chain has TRBV7-6 and TRBJ1-4; D is possibly TRBD1 (5 bases). Trimming removed 5 bases at V and 8 bases at J, with 12 bases between. The V gene's germline CDR1 is SGHVS and CDR2 FNYEAQ. The CDR3 has 13 residues. CDR3 loop: CASSVREGEKLFF. Here the CDR3 DNA reads TGTGCCAGCAGCGTGAGGGAGGGGGAAAAACTGTTTTTT.

The V and J genes are TRBV6-2 or TRBV6-3 and TRBJ2-7, with 11 bases fitting TRBD2. The junction had 4 bases not matched to a gene; V was cut back by 6 bases and J by 3 bases. Germline lookup yields CDR1 MNHEY and CDR2 SVGEGT. The CDR3 contains 14 residues. This CDR3 is CASSRLAGNYEQYF. CDR3 bases: TGTGCCAGCAGCCGACTAGCGGGAAACTACGAGCAGTACTTC.

This rearrangement joins TRBV6-6 to TRBJ2-7; the match to TRBD1 covers 8 bases. The CDR3 runs 15 residues. V trimming: 5 bases; J trimming: 3 bases; junction bases outside the gene matches: 9. Germline V CDR1 and CDR2: MNHNY, SVGAGI (reference sequence). This CDR3 reads CASSPAGTGLYEQYF. The CDR3 nucleotides are TGTGCCAGCAGTCCCGCCGGGACAGGCCTCTACGAGCAGTACTTC.

The V and J genes are TRBV20-1 and TRBJ1-1; no clear D. The CDR3 loop spans 12 amino acids. Germline values: CDR1 DFQATT, CDR2 SNEGSKA (reference sequence). Trimming removed 3 bases from V and 1 base from J, with 6 bases in between. DNA for the CDR3: TGCAGTGCTAGTTATAGGAACACTGAAGCTTTCTTT. Its translation is CSASYRNTEAFF.

The chain uses TRBV3-1 (or the pseudogene TRBV3-2) and TRBJ1-2; maybe TRBD1 (6 bases). Trimming removed 4 bases from V and 4 bases from J, with 10 bases in between. This CDR3 has 13 amino acids. Germline CDR1 is LGHDT and CDR2 is YNNKEL (reference sequence). CDR3 coding DNA: TGTGCCAGCAGCCTACAGGGTCCCTATGGCTACACCTTC. Translation: CASSLQGPYGYTF.

The V and J genes are TRBV29-1 and TRBJ2-1, with 9 nucleotides matching TRBD2. Germline loops: CDR1 SQVTM, CDR2 ANQGSEA. Germline trimming cut 1 base from V and 7 bases from J; bases unmatched to any gene: 11. CDR3 length: 16 residues. CDR3 in DNA: TGCAGCGTTGAAGGAGCGCTAGCGGGAAGGAGGAATGAGCAGTTCTTC. This encodes CSVEGALAGRRNEQFF.

V gene TRBV3-1 (or the pseudogene TRBV3-2) combines with J gene TRBJ2-5; no firm D call. The V gene's germline CDR1 is LGHDT and CDR2 YNNKEL (reference sequence). The CDR3 is made up of 15 amino acids. Trimming stripped 0 bases from V and 5 bases from J, with 13 bases between. CDR3 nucleotides: TGTGCCAGCAGCCAAGATACGGGTCCGCTTGAGACCCAGTACTTC. Translation: CASSQDTGPLETQYF.

The chain combines TRBV13 with TRBJ2-1; a possible D gene is TRBD2 (7 bases). The CDR3 is 17 residues long. Germline assignment: CDR1 PRHDT and CDR2 FYEKMQ (reference sequence). The V end was cut by 5 bases, the J end by 8 bases, with 25 bases between. In DNA, the CDR3 is TGTGCCAGCAGCCGCGAGGGAGGGAGCGGGACAATGGATGAGCAGTTCTTC. Encoded protein: CASSREGGSGTMDEQFF. The full variable domain, in which reference TRBV13 and TRBJ2-1 provide the parts outside the CDR3, is AAGVIQSPRHLIKEKRETATLKCYPIPRHDTVYWYQQGPGQDPQFLISFYEKMQSDKGSIPDRFSAQQFSDYHSELNMSSLELGDSALYFCASSREGGSGTMDEQFFGPGTRLTVL.

The V call is TRBV5-1, the J call TRBJ2-1; the match to TRBD1 covers 7 bases. V was pared by 0 bases and J by 5 bases, with 8 bases of the junction left unmatched. Germline CDR1 is SGHRS and CDR2 is YFSETQ. The length of the CDR3 is 16 residues. The CDR3 loop reads CASSLVTGTANNEQFF. In nucleotides, the CDR3 is TGCGCCAGCAGCTTGGTGACAGGGACAGCCAACAATGAGCAGTTCTTC. Full variable domain (remainder filled in from reference TRBV5-1 and TRBJ2-1): KAGVTQTPRYLIKTRGQQVTLSCSPISGHRSVSWYQQTPGQGLQFLFEYFSETQRNKGNFPGRFSGRQFSNSRSEMNVSTLELGDSALYLCASSLVTGTANNEQFFGPGTRLTVL.

This chain links TRBV15 with TRBJ2-7; 8 nucleotides agree with TRBD1. The CDR3 has 15 amino acids. CDR1 is LNHNV and CDR2 is YYDKDF in the germline V gene (reference sequence). V was pared by 1 base and J by 3 bases, with 5 bases of the junction left unmatched. The DNA for the CDR3 is TGTGCCACCAGCAGAGGTGGGACAGGAGTCTACGAGCAGTACTTC. Protein: CATSRGGTGVYEQYF.

V and J are TRBV28 and TRBJ1-6; 10 bases map to TRBD1. Trimming cost V 11 bases and J 9 bases; bases outside gene matches: 10. Germline loops: CDR1 MDHEN, CDR2 SYDVKM. This CDR3 has 14 amino acids. CDR3 sequence reads: CAVATGGVSSPLHF. CDR3 DNA sequence: TGTGCCGTCGCGACAGGGGGCGTCTCTTCACCCCTCCACTTT.

The CDR3 loop is CASSRDRSSYNEQFF. The CDR3 coding sequence is TGTGCCAGCAGCCGTGACCGGAGCTCCTACAATGAGCAGTTCTTC. The genes are TRBV7-7 and TRBJ2-1; D gene ambiguous. Trimming left V 5 bases short and J 0 bases short, with 11 bases between. The CDR3 is 15 residues long. Germline CDR1 SSHAT, CDR2 FNYEAQ (reference sequence). The full variable domain, with the rest looked up from reference TRBV7-7 and TRBJ2-1, is GAGVSQSPRYKVTKRGQDVTLRCDPISSHATLYWYQQALGQGPEFLTYFNYEAQPDKSGLPSDRFSAERPEGSISTLTIQRTEQRDSAMYRCASSRDRSSYNEQFFGPGTRLTVL.

In regard to this clone: The sample carries other DNA sequences with the same CDR3. This sequence joins TRBV12-3 or TRBV12-4 and TRBJ2-7; D not certain. Trimming pared 3 bases from V and 3 bases from J, leaving 6 bases between. The CDR3 runs to 12 residues. The CDR3 nucleotides are TGTGCCAGCAGTTTGATCGGCTACGAGCAGTACTTC. Protein: CASSLIGYEQYF.

The chain uses TRBV5-1 and TRBJ1-6; 7 bases line up with TRBD1. Germline V gives CDR1 SGHRS, CDR2 YFSETQ. This CDR3 comprises 17 residues. The ends lost 4 bases at V and 1 base at J; junction bases unmatched: 8. The chain's CDR3 is CASSPSQGRSYNSPLHF. In nucleotides, the CDR3 is TGCGCCAGCAGCCCGTCACAGGGGAGGTCCTATAATTCACCCCTCCACTTT.

The genes are TRBV18 and TRBJ2-2; TRBD1 might be the D (5 bases). The CDR3 spans 14 residues. The V and J ends lost 3 bases and 7 bases respectively, with 12 bases between them. The V gene's germline CDR1 is KGHSH and CDR2 LQKENI. The CDR3 coding sequence is TGTGCCAGCTCACCGGACATTATGATCGGGGAGCTGTTTTTT. It translates to CASSPDIMIGELFF.